These 16 T cell receptor beta chains were all obtained from the same sample, sequenced in a study of a mutant IDH1 vaccine in newly diagnosed glioma. These receptors' antigens are unknown. Data came from immunoSEQ multiplex PCR; TCRdb stores just in-frame clones and leaves some out. The sample carries some 29,000 clones, roughly 80% recorded once. Time point meaning: week 23, last vaccination. Every vaccination contained 300 ug of the mutant IDH1 20-mer peptide and was paired with topical imiquimod. The sample in question was PBMCs, obtained from a glioma patient whose treatment included an IDH1 peptide vaccine. The receptors come from a woman aged 25 to 39 with glioma.

V gene TRBV4-1 combines with J gene TRBJ1-5; TRBD1 is a possible D gene (6 bases). V lost 5 bases and J 5 bases, leaving 10 bases between the germline ends. Germline V gives CDR1 MGHRA, CDR2 YSYEKL. The CDR3 is made up of 13 amino acids. CDR3: CASSVQGYQPQHF. The CDR3 DNA follows: TGCGCCAGCAGCGTACAGGGCTATCAGCCCCAGCATTTT.

The chain is built from TRBV27 and TRBJ1-1, with D possibly matching TRBD1 (5 bases). Germline V gene data show CDR1 as MNHEY and CDR2 as SMNVEV (reference sequence). The CDR3 covers 12 residues. V shed 3 bases and J shed 4 bases, with 6 bases lying between them. Written as DNA, the CDR3 is TGTGCCAGCAGTTTGAGGGGCACTGAAGCTTTCTTT. Encoded protein: CASSLRGTEAFF.

The chain is built from TRBV18 and TRBJ2-7; D is uncertain. Looked up from germline, CDR1 is KGHSH and CDR2 is LQKENI. The CDR3 consists of 12 residues. V lost 5 bases, J lost 6 bases, and 11 bases lay in between. The CDR3, as DNA: TGTGCCAGCTCAGTCGTGGTAGGCGAGCAGTACTTC. Protein product: CASSVVVGEQYF.

This chain links TRBV15 with TRBJ1-1; D is possibly TRBD1 (6 bases). Per the germline V gene, CDR1 is LNHNV and CDR2 is YYDKDF (reference sequence). V lost 8 bases and J 2 bases, leaving 12 bases between the germline ends. CDR3 size: 13 residues. The CDR3 bases are TGTGCCACCGGGGACATAAGAAACACTGAAGCTTTCTTT. This codes for CATGDIRNTEAFF.

The rearrangement links TRBV5-4 to TRBJ1-1, with 8 bases lining up with TRBD1. V dropped 0 bases and J dropped 5; count of bases not matched to a gene: 6. The CDR3 sequence is 15 residues long. Germline V gene lookup returns CDR1 SGHNT and CDR2 YYREEE (reference sequence). As DNA, the CDR3 is TGTGCCAGCAGCTTGGCCCTCAGGGGGCGAACTGAAGCTTTCTTT. Translated: CASSLALRGRTEAFF.

The sample holds one count of this clone. This chain connects TRBV7-2 to TRBJ1-2; TRBD1 is a possible D gene (6 bases). The CDR3 is 15 amino acids. V was cut by 1 base and J by 4 bases, with 13 bases left in between. CDR1 and CDR2 (germline): SGHTA, FQGNSA. CDR3 in DNA: TGTGCCAGCAGCTTAGAGGGGGGTATTAGCTATGGCTACACCTTC. It is translated as CASSLEGGISYGYTF.

The V and J genes are TRBV2 and TRBJ1-1; tentatively, D is TRBD1 (5 bases). V dropped 7 bases and J dropped 1 base, with 16 bases sitting between them. The CDR3 consists of 15 residues. The V gene's germline CDR1 is SNHLY and CDR2 FYNNEI. CDR3: CASNLKGTGNTEAFF. As DNA, the CDR3 is TGTGCCAGCAATCTAAAGGGGACGGGGAACACTGAAGCTTTCTTT.

CDR3 sequence reads: CASILYPKGTQYF. The CDR3 DNA sequence: TGTGCCAGCATCTTGTATCCGAAAGGGACCCAGTACTTC. The chain combines TRBV7-2 with TRBJ2-5; D is unclear. This CDR3 spans 13 amino acids. Germline loops: CDR1 SGHTA, CDR2 FQGNSA. Trimming took 7 bases from V and 7 from J, leaving 16 bases between them.

This clone is a singleton in its sample. The chain links TRBV25-1 to TRBJ2-7; 9 bases map to TRBD2. Germline CDR1 MGHDK, CDR2 SYGVNS. V trimming: 8 bases; J trimming: 3 bases; junction bases outside the gene matches: 11. The CDR3 has 15 amino acids. In nucleotides, the CDR3 is TGTGCCAGCGGCCTCGCTAGCGGGGCAGACTACGAGCAGTACTTC. Encoded protein: CASGLASGADYEQYF.

This clone was counted a few times. CDR3 DNA sequence: TGTGCCAGCAGTGGCCGGTTCTATGGCTACACCTTC. It specifies CASSGRFYGYTF. The rearrangement links TRBV25-1 to TRBJ1-2, with D unclear. This CDR3 has 12 amino acids. The germline CDR1 and CDR2 sequences are MGHDK and SYGVNS. Trimming removed 4 bases at V and 4 bases at J, with 7 bases between.

The chain couples TRBV5-6 to TRBJ1-2; D is possibly TRBD1 (6 bases). Germline CDR1 reads SGHDT; CDR2 reads YYEEEE. V dropped 4 bases and J dropped 3 bases, with 19 bases sitting between them. This CDR3 spans 16 amino acids. In DNA form, the CDR3 reads TGTGCCAGCAGCCCCTCGAGGGGGGATTGGGACTATGGCTACACCTTC. It encodes CASSPSRGDWDYGYTF.

The CDR3 sequence: CASSPPSGDSYNEQFF. CDR3 in DNA: TGTGCCAGCTCACCCCCTAGCGGGGACTCCTACAATGAGCAGTTCTTC. The rearrangement joins TRBV18 to TRBJ2-1; 9 bases are a match to TRBD2. The ends lost 3 bases at V and 0 bases at J; junction bases unmatched: 3. CDR1 is KGHSH and CDR2 is LQKENI in the germline V gene. The CDR3 is 16 amino acids.

The chain uses TRBV5-1 and TRBJ1-2; tentative D call: TRBD1 (5 bases). The CDR3 is 14 residues long. The V and J ends lost 7 bases and 4 bases respectively, with 17 bases between them. Germline V gives CDR1 SGHRS, CDR2 YFSETQ. The CDR3, as DNA: TGCGCCAGCGCCAGTAATGGGGGATCCTATGGCTACACCTTC. It encodes CASASNGGSYGYTF.

The chain employs TRBV18 and TRBJ2-7; TRBD1 agrees at 8 bases. Germline values: CDR1 KGHSH, CDR2 LQKENI. The length of the CDR3 is 13 residues. Trimming took 8 bases from V and 4 from J; bases not matched to a gene: 7. The CDR3 region is CASTLGQGYEQYF. CDR3 sequence (DNA): TGTGCCAGCACCCTCGGACAGGGTTACGAGCAGTACTTC.

This sequence joins TRBV18 and TRBJ2-7; D gene ambiguous. The germline V gene has CDR1 KGHSH and CDR2 LQKENI. CDR3 length: 14 amino acids. Trimming stripped 8 bases from V and 0 bases from J, with 14 bases between. In DNA form, the CDR3 reads TGTGCCAGCGGTAGGTTATTCCCCTCCTACGAGCAGTACTTC. This sequence encodes CASGRLFPSYEQYF.

This clone appeared a single time. The CDR3: CASSQEVGLAPDTQYF. DNA for the CDR3: TGTGCCAGCAGCCAAGAAGTGGGACTAGCCCCGGATACGCAGTATTTT. V and J are TRBV2 and TRBJ2-3; 9 bases align to TRBD2. Germline assignment: CDR1 SNHLY and CDR2 FYNNEI. Losses at the gene ends were 6 bases for V and 6 bases for J; bases not matched to a gene: 13. The CDR3 totals 16 residues.